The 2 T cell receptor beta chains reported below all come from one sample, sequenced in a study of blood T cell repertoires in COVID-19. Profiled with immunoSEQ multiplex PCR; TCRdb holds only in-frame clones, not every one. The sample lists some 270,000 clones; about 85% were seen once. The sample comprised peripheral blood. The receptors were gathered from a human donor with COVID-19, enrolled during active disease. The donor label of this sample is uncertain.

CDR3 DNA sequence: TGTGCCAGCGGCCCAGGGACAGCTGGAACCTACGAGCAGTACTTC. This encodes CASGPGTAGTYEQYF. The V and J genes are TRBV28 and TRBJ2-7, with 7 bases aligning to TRBD1. J was trimmed by 2 bases and V by 8 bases; bases with no gene match: 12. Germline CDR1 is MDHEN and CDR2 is SYDVKM. The CDR3 extends over 15 amino acids. Variable domain in full (rest from reference TRBV28 and TRBJ2-7): DVKVTQSSRYLVKRTGEKVFLECVQDMDHENMFWYRQDPGLGLRLIYFSYDVKMKEKGDIPEGYSVSREKKERFSLILESASTNQTSMYLCASGPGTAGTYEQYFGPGTRLTVT.

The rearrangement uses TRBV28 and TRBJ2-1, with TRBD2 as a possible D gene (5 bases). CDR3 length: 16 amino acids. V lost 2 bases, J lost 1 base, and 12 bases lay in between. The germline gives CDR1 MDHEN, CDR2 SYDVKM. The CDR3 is CASSLERSLSYNEQFF. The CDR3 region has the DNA TGTGCCAGCAGTTTAGAGCGGAGTCTTTCCTACAATGAGCAGTTCTTC.